This TCR beta chain was profiled in a study of cytomegalovirus exposure and HLA in healthy donors. Germline CDR1 is SEHNR and CDR2 is FQNEAQ (reference sequence). The ends lost 3 bases at V and 6 bases at J; junction bases unmatched: 7. The CDR3 covers 14 residues. At collection, donors were nominally healthy, but unrecorded immune exposures were probable. Notes on the study in general: An observed cluster of highly shared sequence variants was recorded as a likely sequencing artifact. Differences between HLA loci emerged in a later analysis of TCR association rates, with DRB1 most and HLA-C fewest. Cytomegalovirus status, reportedly, was diagnosed with high specificity and sensitivity by the classifier.

In the PCR, 60 Vbeta and 13 Jbeta primers were used. The table came from immunoSEQ multiplex PCR; TCRdb's copy has only in-frame clones and leaves some out. This table holds some 180,000 clones, less than 90% found once. To note about this clone: What it binds is not known.

This chain connects TRBV7-9 to TRBJ2-7, with 8 bases that match TRBD1. The receptor's source is a girl aged 5 to 17 in good health and CMV-seropositive. The specimen sequenced was PBMCs. In DNA, the CDR3 is TGTGCCAGCAGCTTCGGGCAGGGGGCCCCCGAGCAGTACTTC. The encoded protein is CASSFGQGAPEQYF.